Each of the 23 T cell receptor beta chains below was sequenced from the same sample in a study of shared clonotypes between healthy human individuals (TCRdb year 2020). For the CD8 naive samples, CD45RO-negative cells were positively selected for CCR7, yielding a CD45RA+CCR7+ population from which TemRA cells were excluded. The library was made by the immunoSEQ multiplex PCR assay. Imported from immuneACCESS, the table was reduced by TCRdb to in-frame sequences with V and J called. These copies leave out some clones; in studies compared against another copy, an unresolved V gene accounts for under half, and the cause of the remainder is not known. The sample table contains under 700,000 clones; only one count was recorded for around 96% of them. About 0.11% of the sample is taken by the ten largest. The sample comprised naive CD8+ T cells sorted from blood. Per the publication, the cell subset or site label means: CD45RA+CCR7+. The receptors were sampled from a woman aged 25 to 39 in good health.

This clone was seen just once. The CDR3: CASSSGEAASYEQYF. In DNA, the CDR3 is TGTGCCAGCAGTTCCGGGGAGGCAGCCTCCTACGAGCAGTACTTC. The V call is TRBV28, the J call TRBJ2-7, with D possibly TRBD2 on 6 matching bases. V lost 4 bases, J lost 0 bases, and 13 bases lay in between. Germline CDR1 MDHEN, CDR2 SYDVKM. The CDR3 totals 15 residues.

In this sample, this clone turned up a few times. This chain connects TRBV27 to TRBJ2-7, with TRBD2 matching 9 bases. The junction had 4 bases not matched to a gene; V was cut back by 3 bases and J by 1 base. CDR3 length equals 15 residues. Germline CDR1 MNHEY, CDR2 SMNVEV (reference sequence). This CDR3 reads CASSLGLAGSYEQYF. For the CDR3, the DNA is TGTGCCAGCAGTTTGGGCCTAGCGGGATCCTACGAGCAGTACTTC.

The chain links TRBV14 to TRBJ2-7, with D perhaps TRBD1 (7 bases). Germline assignment: CDR1 SGHDN and CDR2 FVKESK. CDR3 length: 15 residues. The germline V and J ends were trimmed by 1 base and 4 bases, with 14 bases remaining between them. In DNA form, the CDR3 reads TGTGCCAGCAGCCAAGGATCGCAGGGGGGATACGAGCAGTACTTC. Its protein is CASSQGSQGGYEQYF. Full variable domain (rest looked up from reference TRBV14 and TRBJ2-7): EAGVTQFPSHSVIEKGQTVTLRCDPISGHDNLYWYRRVMGKEIKFLLHFVKESKQDESGMPNNRFLAERTGGTYSTLKVQPAELEDSGVYFCASSQGSQGGYEQYFGPGTRLTVT.

This rearrangement joins TRBV10-2 to TRBJ2-1; D is uncertain. V was clipped by 4 bases and J by 0 bases, with 7 bases between them. The CDR3 has 14 residues. Germline values: CDR1 WSHSY, CDR2 SAAADI. This CDR3 is CASSGGDSYNEQFF. The CDR3 coding sequence is TGCGCCAGCAGTGGTGGGGACTCCTACAATGAGCAGTTCTTC.

This chain connects TRBV5-1 to TRBJ2-5; 10 bases fit TRBD2. This CDR3 has 19 residues. Germline V gives CDR1 SGHRS, CDR2 YFSETQ. V shed 2 bases and J 4 bases; nucleotides not matched to a gene: 17. The CDR3 DNA sequence: TGCGCCAGCAGCTTTGTAAGCCTATTAGCGGGAGGAGGGCGAGAGACCCAGTACTTC. Translating it yields CASSFVSLLAGGGRETQYF.

The V call is TRBV5-6, the J call TRBJ2-6, with D uncertain. CDR3 length: 17 residues. The V gene's germline CDR1 is SGHDT and CDR2 YYEEEE. V lost 2 bases and J 2 bases, leaving 14 bases between the germline ends. The CDR3 DNA reads as TGTGCCAGCAGCTTTTCAGTAGGGATGGCTGGGGCCAACGTCCTGACTTTC. It specifies CASSFSVGMAGANVLTF.

The V call is TRBV15, the J call TRBJ2-6, with 9 bases fitting TRBD1. The junction had 4 bases not matched to a gene; V was cut back by 1 base and J by 0 bases. CDR1 LNHNV and CDR2 YYDKDF come from the germline V gene (reference sequence). The CDR3 length is 18 residues. In DNA form, the CDR3 reads TGTGCCACCAGCAGAGGAGGGACAGGGTACTCTGGGGCCAACGTCCTGACTTTC. It codes for CATSRGGTGYSGANVLTF. The full variable domain, in which reference TRBV15 and TRBJ2-6 provide the parts outside the CDR3, is DAMVIQNPRYQVTQFGKPVTLSCSQTLNHNVMYWYQQKSSQAPKLLFHYYDKDFNNEADTPDNFQSRRPNTSFCFLDIRSPGLGDTAMYLCATSRGGTGYSGANVLTFGAGSRLTVL.

V usage is TRBV5-4 and J usage is TRBJ1-1; no definite D call. The CDR3 is 12 residues long. Trimming removed 4 bases from V and 10 bases from J, with 14 bases in between. Germline V gene sequence: CDR1 SGHNT, CDR2 YYREEE (reference sequence). The CDR3 here is CASSIGREGAFF. In DNA, the CDR3 is TGTGCCAGCAGCATCGGCCGCGAAGGAGCTTTCTTT.

V and J are TRBV5-4 and TRBJ1-1, with D hard to call. The V gene's germline CDR1 is SGHNT and CDR2 YYREEE (reference sequence). The CDR3 is 11 residues long. Trimming stripped 5 bases from V and 1 base from J, with 3 bases between. The CDR3 spells CASRENTEAFF. The CDR3 DNA is TGTGCCAGCAGAGAGAACACTGAAGCTTTCTTT.

This clone was observed a single time. The chain carries TRBV4-1 and TRBJ1-5, with D unresolved. This CDR3 region has 13 residues. In germline, CDR1 is MGHRA, CDR2 YSYEKL. Between the trimmed V and J ends, which lost 4 bases and 9 bases, there was a span of 13 bases. The CDR3 sequence: CASSPRLGGPQHF. The CDR3, as DNA: TGCGCCAGCAGCCCCAGGTTAGGTGGGCCCCAGCATTTT.

The V call is TRBV7-9, the J call TRBJ1-1; no clear D gene. V lost 7 bases, J lost 6 bases, and 9 bases lay in between. This CDR3 has 11 amino acids. Germline loops: CDR1 SEHNR, CDR2 FQNEAQ (reference sequence). CDR3 residues: CASTSPSEAFF. CDR3 coding DNA: TGTGCCAGCACCTCACCCTCTGAAGCTTTCTTT.

The chain recombines TRBV4-2 with TRBJ2-2, with 9 nucleotides matching TRBD2. The V gene's germline CDR1 is LGHNA and CDR2 YNFKEQ. The CDR3 totals 17 residues. V was pared by 0 bases and J by 4 bases, with 6 bases of the junction left unmatched. CDR3 DNA sequence: TGTGCCAGCAGCCAAGATTTCGGGACTAGCCTCACCGGGGAGCTGTTTTTT. Residues: CASSQDFGTSLTGELFF.

Regarding this clone: Other nucleotide sequences from this sample produce the same CDR3. This rearrangement joins TRBV7-8 to TRBJ2-7; D unresolved. The V gene lost 1 base and the J gene lost 4 bases, with 5 bases spanning the gap. The CDR3 runs 12 residues. Per germline, CDR1 SGHVS and CDR2 FQNEAQ. For the CDR3, the DNA is TGTGCCAGCAGCTTAGTGTTTTACGAGCAGTACTTC. Translating it yields CASSLVFYEQYF.

This chain uses TRBV28 with TRBJ2-3, with D perhaps TRBD1 or TRBD2 (5 bases each). V lost 3 bases and J lost 6, with 10 bases in between. This CDR3 has 13 residues. CDR1 and CDR2 (germline): MDHEN, SYDVKM. The DNA for the CDR3 is TGTGCCAGCAGTTTGGGGGTAGGGGATACGCAGTATTTT. Translated: CASSLGVGDTQYF.

The DNA of the CDR3 is TGTGCCAGCAGCTTCCAGACAGGGGCCACTGAAGCTTTCTTT. Translation: CASSFQTGATEAFF. The V and J genes are TRBV7-6 and TRBJ1-1, with 8 bases fitting TRBD1. This CDR3 has 14 residues. The V gene end was trimmed by 3 bases and the J gene end by 4 bases; junction bases not matched to a gene: 4. The V gene's germline CDR1 is SGHVS and CDR2 FNYEAQ.

The chain links TRBV5-1 to TRBJ2-7; 8 nucleotides match TRBD1. The CDR3 extends over 16 amino acids. V dropped 0 bases and J dropped 4; count of bases not matched to a gene: 9. Per germline, CDR1 SGHRS and CDR2 YFSETQ. Here the CDR3 reads CASSLGQGARLYEQYF. For the CDR3, the DNA is TGCGCCAGCAGCTTGGGGCAGGGGGCGCGTTTATACGAGCAGTACTTC. The entire variable domain, with the rest obtained from reference TRBV5-1 and TRBJ2-7, is as follows: KAGVTQTPRYLIKTRGQQVTLSCSPISGHRSVSWYQQTPGQGLQFLFEYFSETQRNKGNFPGRFSGRQFSNSRSEMNVSTLELGDSALYLCASSLGQGARLYEQYFGPGTRLTVT.

The chain employs TRBV29-1 and TRBJ2-5; no clear D. The closer fit of TRBJ2-7 to the DNA end suggests the J call may be wrong. The CDR3 is made up of 13 amino acids. CDR1 SQVTM and CDR2 ANQGSEA come from the germline V gene. The CDR3 DNA is TGCAGCGTGGAGCAGTCAGGAGACTACGAGCAGTACTTC. The encoded protein is CSVEQSGDYEQYF.

Here the CDR3 reads CASRGEGVNEQFF. The CDR3 DNA is TGTGCCAGCAGGGGGGAAGGGGTCAATGAGCAGTTCTTC. This chain joins TRBV27 and TRBJ2-1; D could derive from TRBD1 or TRBD2 (5 bases each). Trimming removed 6 bases at V and 6 bases at J, with 12 bases between. CDR3 length: 13 amino acids. Germline V gene sequence: CDR1 MNHEY, CDR2 SMNVEV (reference sequence).

The chain employs TRBV12-5 and TRBJ2-1, with TRBD2 as a possible D gene (5 bases). The germline V and J ends were trimmed by 3 bases and 4 bases, with 13 bases remaining between them. CDR1 is LGHNT and CDR2 is FRNRAP in the germline V gene. The CDR3 loop spans 15 amino acids. CDR3 nucleotide sequence: TGTGCTAGTGGTTTTGGGGAGTTGGGTTACAATGAGCAGTTCTTC. Amino acids: CASGFGELGYNEQFF.

This clone was counted a few times. This sequence joins TRBV7-9 and TRBJ1-1, with D unresolved. Germline V CDR1 and CDR2: SEHNR, FQNEAQ (reference sequence). Trimming removed 5 bases at V and 1 base at J, with 8 bases between. This CDR3 has 13 amino acids. The CDR3 DNA is TGTGCCAGCAGCCCAAGAGAGAACACTGAAGCTTTCTTT. Its protein product is CASSPRENTEAFF.

The rearrangement links TRBV14 to TRBJ2-7; D uncertain. The CDR3 has 11 residues. The V end was cut by 3 bases, the J end by 3 bases, with 3 bases between. Germline V CDR1 and CDR2: SGHDN, FVKESK. The CDR3 DNA reads TGTGCCAGCAGCCACGGCTACGAGCAGTACTTC. It is translated as CASSHGYEQYF.

A remark on this clone: This sample includes further DNA sequences coding for the same CDR3. This rearrangement joins TRBV4-1 to TRBJ2-3; 8 positions match TRBD2. After removal of 2 bases from V and 1 base from J, the junction contained 2 bases not matched to a gene. Germline values: CDR1 MGHRA, CDR2 YSYEKL. This CDR3 has 15 amino acids. The CDR3 bases are TGCGCCAGCAGCCAAACTAGCGGAGGCACAGATACGCAGTATTTT. It specifies CASSQTSGGTDTQYF.

This rearrangement joins TRBV4-1 to TRBJ2-7; TRBD1 is a possible D gene (5 bases). V was pared by 4 bases and J by 5 bases, with 15 bases between. The CDR3 runs 14 residues. From germline, CDR1 is MGHRA and CDR2 YSYEKL. This CDR3 reads CASSLFREAHEQYF. DNA of the CDR3: TGCGCCAGCAGCCTTTTCAGGGAAGCTCACGAGCAGTACTTC.